The 20 T cell receptor beta chains given below trace back to one sample, sequenced in a study of cytomegalovirus exposure and HLA in healthy donors. The PCR employed 60 Vbeta primers together with 13 Jbeta primers. Profiled with immunoSEQ multiplex PCR; TCRdb holds only in-frame clones, not every one. The sample yields 70,000 or so clones, of which the top ten take up 0.8% to 1%. The specimen sequenced was PBMCs. The source of these receptors is a boy younger than 18 in good health and CMV-seronegative.

The rearrangement links TRBV6-1 to TRBJ2-7; TRBD2 is a possible D gene (6 bases). CDR3 size: 15 residues. Germline V gives CDR1 MNHNS, CDR2 SASEGT. The V end lost 6 bases, the J end lost 1 base, and 16 bases lay between the germline ends. CDR3 region: CASSEQRGASYEQYF. The CDR3 region has the DNA TGTGCCAGCAGCGAACAACGCGGGGCTTCCTACGAGCAGTACTTC.

The chain links TRBV5-1 to TRBJ1-3; the D is unclear. Germline assignment: CDR1 SGHRS and CDR2 YFSETQ. Between the trimmed V and J ends, which lost 0 bases and 0 bases, there was a span of 10 bases. The CDR3 runs to 16 residues. CDR3 nucleotides: TGCGCCAGCAGCTTGGAGGCGGGGAACTCTGGAAACACCATATATTTT. Encoded protein: CASSLEAGNSGNTIYF.

The chain carries TRBV27 and TRBJ1-2; TRBD1 aligns across 11 bases. Losses at the gene ends were 2 bases for V and 3 bases for J; bases not matched to a gene: 5. From germline, CDR1 is MNHEY and CDR2 SMNVEV (reference sequence). The CDR3 is made up of 16 amino acids. In nucleotides, the CDR3 is TGTGCCAGCAGTTTAGTTGGGACAGGGGGACACTATGGCTACACCTTC. This gives the protein CASSLVGTGGHYGYTF.

The CDR3 loop reads CASGLLGQGSHEQYF. The CDR3 nucleotides are TGTGCTAGTGGTTTGTTGGGACAGGGTAGCCACGAGCAGTACTTC. This chain joins TRBV12-5 and TRBJ2-7; 9 positions match TRBD1. The CDR3 sequence is 15 residues long. V lost 2 bases, J lost 5 bases, and 7 bases stayed unmatched. Germline lookup yields CDR1 LGHNT and CDR2 FRNRAP.

The chain uses TRBV6-5 and TRBJ2-2; perhaps TRBD1 as D (5 bases). CDR3 length equals 15 residues. The V gene's germline CDR1 is MNHEY and CDR2 SVGAGI. Trimming pared 3 bases from V and 4 bases from J, leaving 12 bases between. The CDR3 reads CASSYIRGSTGELFF. CDR3 sequence (DNA): TGTGCCAGCAGTTATATAAGGGGTAGCACCGGGGAGCTGTTTTTT.

The gene calls are TRBV14 and TRBJ2-5, with D perhaps matching TRBD2 (6 bases). Trimming took 1 base from V and 7 from J, leaving 10 bases between them. Germline CDR1 is SGHDN and CDR2 is FVKESK. The CDR3 is made up of 13 amino acids. CDR3 sequence reads: CASSQVAGGTQYF. For the CDR3, the DNA is TGTGCCAGCAGCCAAGTCGCCGGGGGGACCCAGTACTTC.

V gene TRBV4-1 combines with J gene TRBJ2-1; maybe TRBD2 (5 bases). The CDR3 runs to 15 residues. From germline, CDR1 is MGHRA and CDR2 YSYEKL. V was pared by 5 bases and J by 3 bases, with 14 bases between. The CDR3 region has the DNA TGCGCCAGCAGCGACTACCCGGTGATCTACAATGAGCAGTTCTTC. Amino acid sequence: CASSDYPVIYNEQFF.

V gene TRBV30 combines with J gene TRBJ1-2; perhaps TRBD1 as D (6 bases). The CDR3 runs to 13 residues. The germline V gene has CDR1 GTSNPN and CDR2 SVGIG (reference sequence). V lost 5 bases, J lost 0 bases, and 10 bases lay in between. The CDR3 region is CAWGQLTNYGYTF. The CDR3 nucleotides are TGTGCCTGGGGACAGCTTACTAACTATGGCTACACCTTC.

Notes on this clone: Other DNA sequences of this sample code for an identical CDR3. The chain joins TRBV4-2 to TRBJ1-1, with D perhaps matching TRBD1 (5 bases). Looked up from germline, CDR1 is LGHNA and CDR2 is YNFKEQ. The V gene lost 2 bases and the J gene lost 7 bases, with 17 bases spanning the gap. This CDR3 contains 15 residues. CDR3 DNA sequence: TGTGCCAGCAGCCAATCCCTCCCAACCGGGGGTGAAGCTTTCTTT. Translated, it gives CASSQSLPTGGEAFF.

This sequence joins TRBV6-1 and TRBJ1-4; 10 bases fit TRBD1. The CDR3 is made up of 14 amino acids. The germline CDR1 and CDR2 sequences are MNHNS and SASEGT. J gave up 7 bases and V 3 bases, and 2 bases lay outside the gene matches. The CDR3 sequence is CASSDGTGAEKLFF. The CDR3 DNA reads TGTGCCAGCAGTGACGGGACAGGGGCTGAAAAACTGTTTTTT.

The chain is built from TRBV6-6 and TRBJ2-5, with D possibly being TRBD2 (5 bases). Trimming cost V 7 bases and J 6 bases, with 12 bases left between them. Germline V gene data show CDR1 as MNHNY and CDR2 as SVGAGI (reference sequence). The CDR3 has 12 residues. CDR3 bases: TGTGCCAGCAATCAGTCGGGGAAGACCCAGTACTTC. Protein sequence: CASNQSGKTQYF.

The chain couples TRBV29-1 to TRBJ2-7; 7 positions match TRBD1. This CDR3 comprises 14 residues. The V and J ends lost 4 bases and 2 bases, in that order; junction bases with no gene match: 8. Germline-derived CDR1 and CDR2 are SQVTM and ANQGSEA. The CDR3 reads CSVAWDSFAYEQYF. In DNA form, the CDR3 reads TGCAGCGTTGCCTGGGACAGTTTCGCCTACGAGCAGTACTTC.

The DNA of the CDR3 is TGTGCCAGCAGCCAAAGCCTTGGACAGGTTGAAAAACTGTTTTTT. It encodes CASSQSLGQVEKLFF. The chain links TRBV4-2 to TRBJ1-4; 7 bases line up with TRBD1. The V segment lost 2 bases and the J segment 7 bases; nucleotides outside the gene matches: 7. In germline, CDR1 is LGHNA, CDR2 YNFKEQ. The CDR3 sequence is 15 residues long.

V usage is TRBV9 and J usage is TRBJ2-2, with 11 bases aligning to TRBD2. This CDR3 has 16 residues. Germline V lookup: CDR1 SGDLS, CDR2 YYNGEE. The V segment lost 4 bases and the J segment 5 bases; nucleotides outside the gene matches: 7. The CDR3 is CASSLQLAGATGELFF. CDR3 bases: TGTGCCAGCAGCTTACAACTAGCGGGAGCAACCGGGGAGCTGTTTTTT.

The chain employs TRBV6-5 and TRBJ2-2; 8 positions match TRBD1. With 7 bases clipped from V and 0 bases from J, the junction kept 1 base outside the gene matches. This CDR3 is built from 14 residues. Germline V lookup: CDR1 MNHEY, CDR2 SVGAGI. CDR3 bases: TGTGCCAGCACGGACAGGGCGAACACCGGGGAGCTGTTTTTT. Its protein is CASTDRANTGELFF.

The chain's CDR3 is CASSPLGGEINYGYTF. The CDR3 bases are TGTGCCAGCTCACCATTGGGAGGGGAAATAAACTATGGCTACACCTTC. The gene calls are TRBV18 and TRBJ1-2, with TRBD1 as a possible D gene (5 bases). This CDR3 is built from 16 residues. Germline-derived CDR1 and CDR2 are KGHSH and LQKENI. The V end was cut by 2 bases, the J end by 2 bases, with 15 bases between.

This chain joins TRBV7-9 and TRBJ2-7; 8 bases agree with TRBD2. V lost 5 bases to trimming and J lost 2 bases; unmatched junction nucleotides: 8. The CDR3 has 15 residues. CDR1 and CDR2 (germline): SEHNR, FQNEAQ (reference sequence). CDR3 nucleotides: TGTGCCAGCAGCCCGGGGGGGGGCTCAACCTACGAGCAGTACTTC. This gives the protein CASSPGGGSTYEQYF.

CDR3 nucleotides: TGTGCCAGCAGTGCCCACAGGGTTCCCAGCTATGGCTACACCTTC. This sequence encodes CASSAHRVPSYGYTF. J is TRBJ1-2 and V is TRBV28; TRBD1 is a possible D gene (6 bases). Per the germline V gene, CDR1 is MDHEN and CDR2 is SYDVKM. The CDR3 is 15 amino acids. Trimming left V 5 bases short and J 4 bases short, with 17 bases between.

CDR3 in DNA: TGTGCCAGCAGCGGGGGGGGTGGCCCTGGAAACACCATATATTTT. This gives the protein CASSGGGGPGNTIYF. The chain carries TRBV9 and TRBJ1-3, with D perhaps TRBD1 (5 bases). The V gene's germline CDR1 is SGDLS and CDR2 YYNGEE. The CDR3 is made up of 15 amino acids. Trimming pared 3 bases from V and 2 bases from J, leaving 12 bases between.

The chain joins TRBV19 to TRBJ2-5; TRBD1 agrees at 9 bases. The CDR3 is 15 amino acids. V shed 1 base, J shed 1 base, and the junction held 1 base outside the gene matches. Germline values: CDR1 LNHDA, CDR2 SQIVND (reference sequence). This CDR3 is CASSIGQGVQETQYF. CDR3 DNA sequence: TGTGCCAGTAGTATAGGACAGGGGGTCCAAGAGACCCAGTACTTC. The full variable domain, its missing parts supplied by reference TRBV19 and TRBJ2-5, is DGGITQSPKYLFRKEGQNVTLSCEQNLNHDAMYWYRQDPGQGLRLIYYSQIVNDFQKGDIAEGYSVSREKKESFPLTVTSAQKNPTAFYLCASSIGQGVQETQYFGPGTRLLVL.